These 13 T cell receptor beta chains were all obtained from the same sample, sequenced in a study of OX40 agonist ivuxolimab in advanced cancers. Method: immunoSEQ multiplex PCR; TCRdb's copy keeps in-frame clones and lacks some. The data contain 50,000 to 60,000 clones, about nine tenths of them seen just once; the ten biggest clones take up 5% to 6.5%. Here the sequenced sample was CD4+ or CD8+ T cells sorted from blood, taken in a trial of the OX40 agonist ivuxolimab. The receptors were gathered from an adult with an advanced solid tumor such as melanoma, head and neck, liver or kidney cancer.

This clone came up once. CDR3 residues: CASSPHRDSVYEQYF. In DNA, the CDR3 is TGTGCCAGCAGCCCCCACCGGGACAGCGTCTACGAGCAGTACTTC. This sequence joins TRBV27 and TRBJ2-7; TRBD1 agrees at 7 bases. V shed 6 bases and J 3 bases; nucleotides not matched to a gene: 11. The CDR3 has 15 residues. The germline V gene encodes CDR1 MNHEY and CDR2 SMNVEV (reference sequence).

The chain carries TRBV28 and TRBJ1-3; D is uncertain. The V end lost 4 bases, the J end lost 1 base, and 8 bases lay between the germline ends. Looked up from germline, CDR1 is MDHEN and CDR2 is SYDVKM. The CDR3 is 14 residues long. The DNA of the CDR3 is TGTGCCAGCAGTTCCCGGTGGTCTGGAAACACCATATATTTT. As protein: CASSSRWSGNTIYF. The whole variable domain, remainder taken from reference TRBV28 and TRBJ1-3, is DVKVTQSSRYLVKRTGEKVFLECVQDMDHENMFWYRQDPGLGLRLIYFSYDVKMKEKGDIPEGYSVSREKKERFSLILESASTNQTSMYLCASSSRWSGNTIYFGEGSWLTVV.

J is TRBJ1-2 and V is TRBV5-6, with D maybe TRBD1 (6 bases). Trimming left V 4 bases short and J 3 bases short, with 13 bases between. The length of the CDR3 is 14 residues. CDR1 and CDR2 (germline): SGHDT, YYEEEE. The CDR3 coding sequence is TGTGCCAGCAGCCATTGGGAGGGGGACTATGGCTACACCTTC. Translating gives CASSHWEGDYGYTF.

J is TRBJ1-2 and V is TRBV28, with a possible D match to TRBD1 (5 bases). The ends were cut back, 5 bases at V and 2 bases at J, with 12 bases in the middle. Per germline, CDR1 MDHEN and CDR2 SYDVKM. The CDR3 covers 14 residues. The CDR3 protein is CASSTWTQNYGYTF. DNA of the CDR3: TGTGCCAGCAGTACCTGGACACAAAACTATGGCTACACCTTC.

This chain links TRBV2 with TRBJ1-5; 7 bases are a match to TRBD1. The CDR3 extends over 14 amino acids. The trim removed 6 bases at V and 3 bases at J, leaving 5 bases unmatched. Per the germline V gene, CDR1 is SNHLY and CDR2 is FYNNEI. The CDR3 here is CASSPDRANQPQHF. In DNA, the CDR3 is TGTGCCAGCAGCCCTGACAGGGCCAATCAGCCCCAGCATTTT.

In its sample, this clone was seen a few times. The rearrangement uses TRBV7-8 and TRBJ1-1; tentatively, D is TRBD1 (6 bases). Trimming shortened V by 4 bases and J by 5 bases, and 11 bases separated the two germline ends. The CDR3 is 13 amino acids. CDR1 is SGHVS and CDR2 is FQNEAQ in the germline V gene. The CDR3 bases are TGTGCCAGCAGCTCAGGGGCGGGGACTGAAGCTTTCTTT. It codes for CASSSGAGTEAFF.

This chain's CDR3 is CASSHGPSYEQYF. Here the CDR3 DNA reads TGCGCCAGCAGCCACGGGCCATCCTACGAGCAGTACTTC. The rearrangement links TRBV5-1 to TRBJ2-5, with D unclear. Matching the DNA end better, TRBJ2-7 makes the J call doubtful. The CDR3 length is 13 residues. Germline loops: CDR1 SGHRS, CDR2 YFSETQ.

This clone was counted a few times. This chain connects TRBV27 to TRBJ1-5, with 7 nucleotides matching TRBD1. CDR1 is MNHEY and CDR2 is SMNVEV in the germline V gene (reference sequence). V lost 8 bases to trimming and J lost 9 bases; unmatched junction nucleotides: 10. The CDR3 length is 13 residues. The CDR3 bases are TGTGCCAGCGGCCCAGGGGGGTCATGGCCCCAGCATTTT. It specifies CASGPGGSWPQHF.

The rearrangement uses TRBV13 and TRBJ1-3; perhaps TRBD1 as D (6 bases). V lost 2 bases and J lost 0, with 8 bases in between. CDR3 size: 15 residues. Per the germline V gene, CDR1 is PRHDT and CDR2 is FYEKMQ (reference sequence). CDR3 in DNA: TGTGCCAGCAGCTTACGGGACAACTCTGGAAACACCATATATTTT. Protein sequence: CASSLRDNSGNTIYF.

The count of this clone is one. J is TRBJ1-1 and V is TRBV28; D is perhaps TRBD1 (5 bases). The germline V gene has CDR1 MDHEN and CDR2 SYDVKM. Trimming removed 2 bases from V and 0 bases from J, with 7 bases in between. This CDR3 has 14 residues. CDR3 in DNA: TGTGCCAGCAGTTTACAGGGCATGAACACTGAAGCTTTCTTT. Translated, it gives CASSLQGMNTEAFF. Full variable domain (remainder filled in from reference TRBV28 and TRBJ1-1): DVKVTQSSRYLVKRTGEKVFLECVQDMDHENMFWYRQDPGLGLRLIYFSYDVKMKEKGDIPEGYSVSREKKERFSLILESASTNQTSMYLCASSLQGMNTEAFFGQGTRLTVV.

This clone was seen a single time. V and J are TRBV18 and TRBJ2-2, with 8 bases lining up with TRBD1. In germline, CDR1 is KGHSH, CDR2 LQKENI. With V trimmed by 6 bases and J by 0 bases, 9 bases remained unmatched. CDR3 length equals 17 residues. CDR3 bases: TGTGCCAGCTCTCCCAGGGGGCTGGAAGCGAACACCGGGGAGCTGTTTTTT. Translation gives CASSPRGLEANTGELFF.

The chain couples TRBV4-1 to TRBJ1-1; D might be TRBD1 (6 bases). Per germline, CDR1 MGHRA and CDR2 YSYEKL. The CDR3 is made up of 15 amino acids. Trimming cost V 0 bases and J 5 bases, with 13 bases left between them. The CDR3: CASSQEGLGGTEAFF. In DNA form, the CDR3 reads TGCGCCAGCAGCCAAGAAGGCCTAGGGGGGACTGAAGCTTTCTTT.

The V call is TRBV18, the J call TRBJ2-5; TRBD1 is a possible D gene (6 bases). CDR3 length: 15 residues. Trimming stripped 4 bases from V and 1 base from J, with 13 bases between. Per the germline V gene, CDR1 is KGHSH and CDR2 is LQKENI. The CDR3 DNA follows: TGTGCCAGCTCACACCGGGACAACTTCCAAGAGACCCAGTACTTC. As protein: CASSHRDNFQETQYF. Based on the CDR3 plus reference TRBV18 and TRBJ2-5, the full variable domain is NAGVMQNPRHLVRRRGQEARLRCSPMKGHSHVYWYRQLPEEGLKFMVYLQKENIIDESGMPKERFSAEFPKEGPSILRIQQVVRGDSAAYFCASSHRDNFQETQYFGPGTRLLVL.